Reported below is one T cell receptor beta chain. The data were taken from a study of blood T cell repertoires in COVID-19. As for the study in general: Spain, Italy and the United States supplied samples that represented acute and convalescent COVID-19. PBMCs, B-cell-depleted T cells, or T cells provided the cDNA or gDNA that made up the material.

Per the original methods: Amplification of reference gene primers provided the estimated nucleated cell counts. Data came from immunoSEQ multiplex PCR; TCRdb stores just in-frame clones and leaves some out. V, J and clone size are those of that table, while D and trimming were read from the DNA. The table shows approximately 100,000 clones, with more than 75% occurring only once. CDR1 is KGHSH and CDR2 is LQKENI in the germline V gene. V shed 3 bases and J shed 0 bases, with 6 bases lying between them. This CDR3 is built from 14 residues. The sequence was collected from a woman aged 70 to 79 with acute or convalescent COVID-19. Material for sequencing was peripheral blood. The V and J genes are TRBV18 and TRBJ1-3; D not resolved. CDR3 amino acids: CASSPADSGNTIYF. The DNA of the CDR3 is TGTGCCAGCTCACCGGCGGACTCTGGAAACACCATATATTTT.